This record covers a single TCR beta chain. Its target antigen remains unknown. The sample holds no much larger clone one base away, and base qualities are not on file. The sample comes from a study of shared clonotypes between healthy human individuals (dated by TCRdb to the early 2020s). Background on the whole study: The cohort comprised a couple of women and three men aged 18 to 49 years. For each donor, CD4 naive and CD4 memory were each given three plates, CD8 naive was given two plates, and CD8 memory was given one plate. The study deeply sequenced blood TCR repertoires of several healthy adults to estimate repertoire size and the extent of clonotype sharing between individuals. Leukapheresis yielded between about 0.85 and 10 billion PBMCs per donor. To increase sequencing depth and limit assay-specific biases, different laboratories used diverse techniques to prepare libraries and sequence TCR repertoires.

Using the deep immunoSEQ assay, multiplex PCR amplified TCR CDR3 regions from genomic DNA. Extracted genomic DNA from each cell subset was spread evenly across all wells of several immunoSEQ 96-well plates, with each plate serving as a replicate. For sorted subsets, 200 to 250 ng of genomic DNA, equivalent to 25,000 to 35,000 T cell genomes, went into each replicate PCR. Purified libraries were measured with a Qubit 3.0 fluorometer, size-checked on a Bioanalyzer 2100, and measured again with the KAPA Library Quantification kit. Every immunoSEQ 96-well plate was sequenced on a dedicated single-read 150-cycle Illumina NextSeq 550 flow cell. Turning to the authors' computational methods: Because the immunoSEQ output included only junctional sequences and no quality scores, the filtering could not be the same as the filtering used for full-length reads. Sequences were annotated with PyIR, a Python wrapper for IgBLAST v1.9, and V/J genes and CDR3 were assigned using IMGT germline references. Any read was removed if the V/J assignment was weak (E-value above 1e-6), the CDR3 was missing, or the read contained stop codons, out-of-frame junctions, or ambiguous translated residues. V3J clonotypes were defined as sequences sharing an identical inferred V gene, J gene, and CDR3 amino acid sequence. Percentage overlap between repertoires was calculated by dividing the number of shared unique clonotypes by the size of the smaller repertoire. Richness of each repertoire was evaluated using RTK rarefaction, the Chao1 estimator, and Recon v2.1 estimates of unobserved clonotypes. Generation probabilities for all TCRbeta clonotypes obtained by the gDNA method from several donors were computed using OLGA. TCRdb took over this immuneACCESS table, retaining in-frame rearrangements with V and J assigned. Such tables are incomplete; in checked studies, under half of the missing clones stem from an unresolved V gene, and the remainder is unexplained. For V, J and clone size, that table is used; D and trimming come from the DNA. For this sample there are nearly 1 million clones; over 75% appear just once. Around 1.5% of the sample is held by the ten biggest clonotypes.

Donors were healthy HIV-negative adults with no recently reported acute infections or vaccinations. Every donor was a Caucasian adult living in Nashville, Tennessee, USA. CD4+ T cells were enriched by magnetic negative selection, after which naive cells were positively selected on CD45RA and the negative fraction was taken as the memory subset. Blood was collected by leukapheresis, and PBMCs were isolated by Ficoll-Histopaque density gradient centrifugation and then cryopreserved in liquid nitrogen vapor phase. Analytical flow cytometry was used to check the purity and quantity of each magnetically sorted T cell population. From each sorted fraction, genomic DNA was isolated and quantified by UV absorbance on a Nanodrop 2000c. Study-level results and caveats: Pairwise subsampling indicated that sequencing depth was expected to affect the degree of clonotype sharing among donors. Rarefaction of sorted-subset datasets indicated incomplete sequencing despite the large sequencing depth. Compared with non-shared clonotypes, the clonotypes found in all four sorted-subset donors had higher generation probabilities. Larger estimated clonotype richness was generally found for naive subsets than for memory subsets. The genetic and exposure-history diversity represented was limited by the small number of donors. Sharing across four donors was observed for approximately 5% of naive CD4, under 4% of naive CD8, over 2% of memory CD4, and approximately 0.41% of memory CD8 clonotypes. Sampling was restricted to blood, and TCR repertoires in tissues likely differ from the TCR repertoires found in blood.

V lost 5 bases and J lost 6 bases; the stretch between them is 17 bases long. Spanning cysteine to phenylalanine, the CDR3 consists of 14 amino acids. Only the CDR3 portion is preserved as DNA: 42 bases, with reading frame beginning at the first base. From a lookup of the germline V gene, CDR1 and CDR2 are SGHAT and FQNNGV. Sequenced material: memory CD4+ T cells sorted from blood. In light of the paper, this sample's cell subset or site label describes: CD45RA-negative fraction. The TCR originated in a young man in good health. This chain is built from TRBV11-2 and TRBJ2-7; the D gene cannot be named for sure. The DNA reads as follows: TGTGCCAGCAGCCCGATAAATTCAGGTGTCGAGCAGTACTTC. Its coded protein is CASSPINSGVEQYF.